These 30 T cell receptor beta chains originate from one sample sequenced in a study of T-cell memory formation after mild COVID-19. MiXCR, applied by TCRdb to the 5' RACE reads, yields one record per CDR3 protein. The data hold about 440,000 distinct CDR3 sequences, with around 18% observed a single time. Sequenced: PBMCs or a T cell subset sorted from them (not recorded which). Source of these receptors: an adult woman who had mild COVID-19 (a few samples of this study predate the infection). Cell type and time point are not known.

The chain has TRBV5-1 and TRBJ2-7; 7 bases fit TRBD2. This CDR3 spans 13 amino acids. The germline CDR1 and CDR2 sequences are SGHRS and YFSETQ. The V segment lost 3 bases and the J segment 7 bases; nucleotides outside the gene matches: 7. This chain's CDR3 is CASSSGLVGEQYF. DNA of the CDR3: TGCGCCAGCAGCTCCGGACTAGTCGGGGAGCAGTACTTC.

This clonotype was recorded a few times. This sequence joins TRBV10-3 and TRBJ1-1; TRBD1 is a possible D gene (6 bases). The V gene lost 6 bases and the J gene lost 1 base, with 12 bases spanning the gap. The CDR3 is 14 residues long. In germline, CDR1 is ENHRY, CDR2 SYGVKD. In nucleotides, the CDR3 is TGTGCCATCAGCTACGGACAGCAGAACACTGAAGCTTTCTTT. Amino acids: CAISYGQQNTEAFF.

This clonotype was observed a handful of times. The chain joins TRBV12-3 or TRBV12-4 to TRBJ1-2; D is undetermined. CDR3 length equals 13 residues. Trimming shortened V by 3 bases and J by 6 bases, and 11 bases separated the two germline ends. CDR3 sequence (DNA): TGTGCCAGCAGTTTCATACCGGGCGATGGCTACACCTTC. Protein sequence: CASSFIPGDGYTF.

The chain combines TRBV20-1 with TRBJ2-3; tentative D call: TRBD1 (5 bases). Germline V gene lookup returns CDR1 DFQATT and CDR2 SNEGSKA (reference sequence). The ends were cut back, 1 base at V and 0 bases at J, with 8 bases in the middle. The CDR3 runs to 14 residues. The CDR3 spells CSARGGASTDTQYF. The CDR3 DNA is TGCAGTGCTAGAGGTGGGGCCAGCACAGATACGCAGTATTTT.

The rearrangement links TRBV29-1 to TRBJ1-2; perhaps TRBD1 as D (6 bases). The germline gives CDR1 SQVTM, CDR2 ANQGSEA. The CDR3 runs to 13 residues. The V end was cut by 0 bases, the J end by 5 bases, with 10 bases between. Here the CDR3 DNA reads TGCAGCGTTGAAGATAGGCAGGGGTATGGCTACACCTTC. This codes for CSVEDRQGYGYTF.

Only a few counts were recorded for this clonotype. The chain joins TRBV5-6 to TRBJ1-1; D perhaps matches TRBD1 (5 bases). Germline V gives CDR1 SGHDT, CDR2 YYEEEE. Trimming removed 4 bases from V and 7 bases from J, with 26 bases in between. This CDR3 contains 17 residues. CDR3 loop: CASSGLVGTGERNEAFF. For the CDR3, the DNA is TGTGCCAGCAGCGGATTAGTCGGGACGGGTGAGCGTAATGAAGCTTTCTTT.

This clonotype was observed a few times. This chain joins TRBV24-1 and TRBJ2-5; possibly TRBD2 for D (5 bases). The V gene lost 6 bases and the J gene lost 2 bases, with 6 bases spanning the gap. Germline V gene data show CDR1 as KGHDR and CDR2 as SFDVKD. The length of the CDR3 is 12 residues. The CDR3 spells CATSWRQETQYF. The CDR3 coding sequence is TGTGCCACCAGTTGGAGGCAAGAGACCCAGTACTTC.

The chain has TRBV7-2 and TRBJ1-1; TRBD1 might be the D (5 bases). The CDR3 spans 13 residues. V was shortened by 6 bases and J by 6 bases, with 14 bases between the two germline ends. Germline lookup yields CDR1 SGHTA and CDR2 FQGNSA. In DNA, the CDR3 is TGTGCCAGCAGTTTACCGGGACTTCCTGAAGCTTTCTTT. Residues: CASSLPGLPEAFF.

The table lists this clonotype with a few counts. V usage is TRBV7-9 and J usage is TRBJ1-1, with no clear D. The CDR3 covers 12 residues. Germline CDR1 SEHNR, CDR2 FQNEAQ (reference sequence). Trimming removed 5 bases from V and 4 bases from J, with 8 bases in between. The CDR3 DNA sequence: TGTGCCAGCAGCATCCAGGCCACTGAAGCTTTCTTT. It specifies CASSIQATEAFF.

The V call is TRBV6-2 or TRBV6-3, the J call TRBJ2-3, with 8 bases fitting TRBD1. The germline V gene encodes CDR1 MNHEY and CDR2 SVGEGT. Trimming removed 4 bases from V and 7 bases from J; junction bases left unmatched: 10. The CDR3 totals 15 residues. The CDR3 DNA reads as TGTGCCAGCAGTTTCTTGGACAGGGAAGGCCATACGCAGTATTTT. This gives the protein CASSFLDREGHTQYF.

The CDR3 is CASSLEGTGRDTQYF. The CDR3 coding sequence is TGTGCCAGCAGCTTAGAAGGTACAGGGAGAGATACGCAGTATTTT. The chain employs TRBV11-2 and TRBJ2-3, with TRBD1 as a possible D gene (6 bases). This CDR3 has 15 amino acids. CDR1 and CDR2 from the germline V gene are SGHAT and FQNNGV. Trimming took off 0 bases at V and 5 bases at J, with 12 bases between the two ends.

This clonotype was picked up a small number of times. The chain uses TRBV15 and TRBJ1-1; D is undetermined. The germline gives CDR1 LNHNV, CDR2 YYDKDF (reference sequence). The CDR3 loop spans 11 amino acids. Between the trimmed V and J ends, which lost 8 bases and 4 bases, there was a span of 8 bases. CDR3 in amino acids: CATAVGTEAFF. The CDR3 DNA reads TGTGCCACCGCTGTGGGCACTGAAGCTTTCTTT.

The chain links TRBV7-9 to TRBJ2-1; 7 bases align to TRBD1. V was clipped by 6 bases and J by 7 bases; unmatched bases: 12. The CDR3 consists of 15 residues. Germline CDR1 reads SEHNR; CDR2 reads FQNEAQ (reference sequence). CDR3 DNA sequence: TGTGCCAGCAGTCAAGGACAGGTAGTACGGAATGAGCAGTTCTTC. Protein sequence: CASSQGQVVRNEQFF.

There are a few counts of this clonotype. The chain carries TRBV4-3 and TRBJ2-7; 8 nucleotides line up with TRBD1. Germline-derived CDR1 and CDR2 are LGHNA and YSLEER. With V trimmed by 0 bases and J by 3 bases, 7 bases remained unmatched. This CDR3 is built from 16 residues. In DNA form, the CDR3 reads TGCGCCAGCAGCCAAGATTGGATGACAGGGGTCTACGAGCAGTACTTC. Its translation: CASSQDWMTGVYEQYF.

This clonotype showed up many times. This chain links TRBV4-2 with TRBJ2-7; a possible D gene is TRBD2 (7 bases). Trimming cost V 1 base and J 5 bases, with 15 bases left between them. CDR1 is LGHNA and CDR2 is YNFKEQ in the germline V gene. The CDR3 loop spans 15 amino acids. In nucleotides, the CDR3 is TGTGCCAGCAGCCAAGGAGGTCTCGGGGGGCACGAGCAGTACTTC. It yields the protein CASSQGGLGGHEQYF.

The chain combines TRBV24-1 with TRBJ2-1, with D uncertain. Trimming cost V 7 bases and J 6 bases, with 18 bases left between them. This CDR3 region has 15 residues. The germline gives CDR1 KGHDR, CDR2 SFDVKD. CDR3 nucleotide sequence: TGTGCCACCAGCTCGGCGTGGGGTGATGGCAATGAGCAGTTCTTC. This gives the protein CATSSAWGDGNEQFF.

The chain uses TRBV29-1 and TRBJ2-1; D may be TRBD1 or TRBD2 (5 bases each). With 7 bases removed from V and 6 bases from J, the gap between germline ends came to 16 bases. Germline loops: CDR1 SQVTM, CDR2 ANQGSEA. The CDR3 sequence is 13 residues long. CDR3: CSGTGRGVNEQFF. The DNA of the CDR3 is TGCAGCGGTACAGGACGAGGGGTCAATGAGCAGTTCTTC.

The rearrangement uses TRBV7-9 and TRBJ2-1; perhaps TRBD2 as D (5 bases). This CDR3 has 15 residues. Germline CDR1 SEHNR, CDR2 FQNEAQ (reference sequence). The ends were cut back, 1 base at V and 5 bases at J, with 12 bases in the middle. The CDR3 loop reads CASSLGTRLNNEQFF. The CDR3 DNA reads TGTGCCAGCAGCTTAGGCACTAGGCTGAACAATGAGCAGTTCTTC.

This clonotype occurred a few times. The chain employs TRBV29-1 and TRBJ2-2; no definite D call. CDR1 is SQVTM and CDR2 is ANQGSEA in the germline V gene. This CDR3 region has 11 residues. V was trimmed by 5 bases and J by 4 bases, leaving 5 bases between them. In nucleotides, the CDR3 is TGCAGCGTTTGGAGCACCGGGGAGCTGTTTTTT. As protein: CSVWSTGELFF.

This clonotype was seen only a few times. The V call is TRBV29-1, the J call TRBJ1-1, with D possibly being TRBD1 (5 bases). Per germline, CDR1 SQVTM and CDR2 ANQGSEA. The V end lost 4 bases, the J end lost 7 bases, and 7 bases lay between the germline ends. CDR3 size: 10 residues. The CDR3 region is CSVVQGEAFF. CDR3 nucleotides: TGCAGCGTTGTTCAGGGTGAAGCTTTCTTT.

The V call is TRBV5-8, the J call TRBJ2-7, with TRBD1 matching over 9 bases. In germline, CDR1 is SGHTS, CDR2 YDEGEE. The CDR3 is 16 residues long. J was trimmed by 1 base and V by 0 bases; bases with no gene match: 5. In nucleotides, the CDR3 is TGTGCCAGCAGCTTGGCCCCCGGGACAGGGTCCTACGAGCAGTACTTC. Its translation: CASSLAPGTGSYEQYF.

This clonotype was counted ten times or more. CDR3 loop: CASSFNGGSDYNEQFF. For the CDR3, the DNA is TGCGCCAGCAGCTTTAATGGCGGATCGGACTACAATGAGCAGTTCTTC. V is TRBV5-1 and J is TRBJ2-1; no clear D gene. V was trimmed by 2 bases and J by 3 bases, leaving 15 bases between them. Germline CDR1 SGHRS, CDR2 YFSETQ. The CDR3 is 16 amino acids. Full variable domain (remainder filled in from reference TRBV5-1 and TRBJ2-1): KAGVTQTPRYLIKTRGQQVTLSCSPISGHRSVSWYQQTPGQGLQFLFEYFSETQRNKGNFPGRFSGRQFSNSRSEMNVSTLELGDSALYLCASSFNGGSDYNEQFFGPGTRLTVL.

The chain carries TRBV12-3 or TRBV12-4 and TRBJ2-7; D remains ambiguous. V was cut by 4 bases and J by 1 base, with 11 bases left in between. The CDR3 runs 14 residues. DNA of the CDR3: TGTGCCAGCAGTTCGGCTGAGCGATCCTACGAGCAGTACTTC. It translates to CASSSAERSYEQYF.

V gene TRBV29-1 combines with J gene TRBJ1-2; tentative D call: TRBD1 (5 bases). Germline values: CDR1 SQVTM, CDR2 ANQGSEA. The CDR3 runs to 14 residues. The V end was cut by 3 bases, the J end by 6 bases, with 17 bases between. The DNA of the CDR3 is TGCAGCGTTGAGTTGTCTGGGACCAGGCATGGCTACACCTTC. This translates into CSVELSGTRHGYTF.

This clonotype has just a few counts. The chain uses TRBV4-1 and TRBJ2-5; 9 nucleotides align to TRBD2. The J segment lost 7 bases and the V segment lost 3 bases, leaving 15 bases of the junction unmatched. The CDR3 sequence is 17 residues long. Germline CDR1 is MGHRA and CDR2 is YSYEKL. The CDR3 nucleotides read TGCGCCAGCAGCCACCGTGGGGCTAGCGGGGTAGGTTCGACCCAGTACTTC. Protein product: CASSHRGASGVGSTQYF.

This clonotype was counted only a few times. The chain uses TRBV7-9 and TRBJ2-3, with 8 bases fitting TRBD2. Trimming removed 11 bases from V and 4 bases from J; junction bases left unmatched: 14. CDR1 and CDR2 from the germline V gene are SEHNR and FQNEAQ (reference sequence). This CDR3 has 15 residues. CDR3 sequence (DNA): TGTGCCGGAATGATCCCGGGACTAGGAGCAGATACGCAGTATTTT. Translating it yields CAGMIPGLGADTQYF.

This chain joins TRBV9 and TRBJ1-3, with D unresolved. The length of the CDR3 is 14 residues. V dropped 0 bases and J dropped 2 bases, with 6 bases sitting between them. Germline CDR1 SGDLS, CDR2 YYNGEE. CDR3 bases: TGTGCCAGCAGCGTAGCCGGGGCTGGAAACACCATATATTTT. It specifies CASSVAGAGNTIYF.

The chain employs TRBV20-1 and TRBJ1-1; maybe TRBD1 (5 bases). CDR1 is DFQATT, CDR2 SNEGSKA, per germline (reference sequence). V was cut by 1 base and J by 1 base, with 10 bases left in between. The CDR3 covers 14 residues. The CDR3 DNA reads TGCAGTGCTAGAGGAGGGGCAGCGAACACTGAAGCTTTCTTT. It specifies CSARGGAANTEAFF.

This chain connects TRBV18 to TRBJ1-2; maybe TRBD1 (5 bases). Per the germline V gene, CDR1 is KGHSH and CDR2 is LQKENI. V lost 4 bases to trimming and J lost 4 bases, with 13 bases between them. This CDR3 spans 14 amino acids. CDR3 loop: CASSLGPGSYGYTF. CDR3 DNA: TGTGCCAGCTCACTCGGGCCAGGGTCCTATGGCTACACCTTC.

This chain connects TRBV27 to TRBJ1-1; D remains unclear. CDR1 and CDR2 from the germline V gene are MNHEY and SMNVEV (reference sequence). The CDR3 length is 17 residues. Trimming took 5 bases from V and 3 from J, leaving 22 bases between them. The CDR3 sequence is CASSISRAVSGDTEAFF. For the CDR3, the DNA is TGTGCCAGCAGTATCAGCCGTGCCGTTTCTGGGGACACTGAAGCTTTCTTT.